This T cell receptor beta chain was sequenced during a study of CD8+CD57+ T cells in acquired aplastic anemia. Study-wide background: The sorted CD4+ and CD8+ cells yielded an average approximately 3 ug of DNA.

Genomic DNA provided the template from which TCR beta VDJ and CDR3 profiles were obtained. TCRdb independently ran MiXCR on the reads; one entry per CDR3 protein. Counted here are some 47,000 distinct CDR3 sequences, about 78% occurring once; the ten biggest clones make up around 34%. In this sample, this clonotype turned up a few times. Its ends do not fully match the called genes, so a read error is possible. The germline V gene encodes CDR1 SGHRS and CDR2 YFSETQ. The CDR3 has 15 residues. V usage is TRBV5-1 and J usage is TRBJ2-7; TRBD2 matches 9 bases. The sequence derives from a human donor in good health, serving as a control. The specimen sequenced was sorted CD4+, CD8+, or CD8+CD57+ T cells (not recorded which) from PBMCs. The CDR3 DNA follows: TGCGCCAGCAGCTCCACGGGGACTAGCAGGGGCGAGCGGTACTTC. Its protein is CASSSTGTSRGERYF.